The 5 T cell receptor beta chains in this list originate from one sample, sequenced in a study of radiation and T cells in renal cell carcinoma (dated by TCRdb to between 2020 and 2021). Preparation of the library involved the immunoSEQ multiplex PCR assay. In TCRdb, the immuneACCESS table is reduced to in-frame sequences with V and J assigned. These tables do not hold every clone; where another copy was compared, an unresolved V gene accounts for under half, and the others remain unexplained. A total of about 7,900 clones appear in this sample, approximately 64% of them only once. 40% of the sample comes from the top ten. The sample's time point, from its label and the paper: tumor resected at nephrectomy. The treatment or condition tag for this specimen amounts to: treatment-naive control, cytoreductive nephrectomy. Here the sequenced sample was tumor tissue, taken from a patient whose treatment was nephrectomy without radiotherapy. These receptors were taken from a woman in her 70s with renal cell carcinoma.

CDR3 nucleotide sequence: TGTGCCAGTAGCACAGGAATCGGGGGCAATCAGCCCCAGCATTTT. It yields the protein CASSTGIGGNQPQHF. V and J are TRBV19 and TRBJ1-5, with TRBD1 as a possible D gene (5 bases). V lost 6 bases to trimming and J lost 2 bases, with 14 bases between them. The CDR3 consists of 15 residues. From germline, CDR1 is LNHDA and CDR2 SQIVND (reference sequence).

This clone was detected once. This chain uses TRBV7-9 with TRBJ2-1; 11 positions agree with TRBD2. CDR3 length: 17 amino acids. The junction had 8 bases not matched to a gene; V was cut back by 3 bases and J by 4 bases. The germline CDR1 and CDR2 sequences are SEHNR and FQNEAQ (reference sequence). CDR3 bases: TGTGCCAGCAGCTTGTACGTAGCGGGGGGGCAGTACAATGAGCAGTTCTTC. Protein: CASSLYVAGGQYNEQFF. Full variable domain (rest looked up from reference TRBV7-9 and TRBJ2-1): DTGVSQNPRHKITKRGQNVTFRCDPISEHNRLYWYRQTLGQGPEFLTYFQNEAQLEKSRLLSDRFSAERPKGSFSTLEIQRTEQGDSAMYLCASSLYVAGGQYNEQFFGPGTRLTVL.

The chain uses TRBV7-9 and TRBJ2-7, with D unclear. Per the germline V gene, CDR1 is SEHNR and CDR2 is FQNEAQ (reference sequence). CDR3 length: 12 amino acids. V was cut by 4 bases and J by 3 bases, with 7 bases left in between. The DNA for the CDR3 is TGTGCCAGCAGCTCTGGGCTCTACGAGCAGTACTTC. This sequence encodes CASSSGLYEQYF.

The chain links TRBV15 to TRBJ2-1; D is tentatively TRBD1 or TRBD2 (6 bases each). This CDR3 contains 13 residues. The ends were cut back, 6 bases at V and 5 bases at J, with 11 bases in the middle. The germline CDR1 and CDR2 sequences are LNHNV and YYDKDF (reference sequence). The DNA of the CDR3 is TGTGCCACCAGAACGGGGGACAACAATGAGCAGTTCTTC. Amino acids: CATRTGDNNEQFF. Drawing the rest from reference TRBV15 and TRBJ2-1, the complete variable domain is DAMVIQNPRYQVTQFGKPVTLSCSQTLNHNVMYWYQQKSSQAPKLLFHYYDKDFNNEADTPDNFQSRRPNTSFCFLDIRSPGLGDTAMYLCATRTGDNNEQFFGPGTRLTVL.

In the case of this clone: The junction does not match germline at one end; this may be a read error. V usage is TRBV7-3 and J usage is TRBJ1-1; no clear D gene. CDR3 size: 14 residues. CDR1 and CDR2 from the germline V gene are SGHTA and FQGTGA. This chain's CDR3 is CASSLTLGNPEAFF. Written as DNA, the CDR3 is TGTGCCAGCAGCTTAACCTTAGGGAACCCTGAAGCTTTCTTT.